The following is a T cell receptor beta chain sequence with its context. The CDR3 is 15 residues long. Per the germline V gene, CDR1 is LGHNA and CDR2 is YSLEER. The sample belongs to a study of CXCR3-negative and CXCR3-positive naive CD8 T cells. TRB cDNA was prepared as libraries by UMI-labeled 5' RACE. No DNA is given; TCRdb re-called the 5' RACE reads and lists each CDR3 protein once. With 45,000 to 65,000 distinct CDR3 sequences in the sample, the ten largest clones hold 1.5%. The genes are TRBV4-3 and TRBJ2-1; absent DNA, TCRdb's TRBD1 call cannot be checked. Sequences were obtained from naive CXCR3- CD8+ T cells from blood. Subset defined: CD45RO-CCR7+CD27+CD95- naive CD8+ T cells lacking CXCR3 (TNR3-). The clonotype was recovered from a human donor in good health. Some clones in this sample may be carry-over from other donors' samples. This CDR3 is CASSHGVGGYNEQFF.